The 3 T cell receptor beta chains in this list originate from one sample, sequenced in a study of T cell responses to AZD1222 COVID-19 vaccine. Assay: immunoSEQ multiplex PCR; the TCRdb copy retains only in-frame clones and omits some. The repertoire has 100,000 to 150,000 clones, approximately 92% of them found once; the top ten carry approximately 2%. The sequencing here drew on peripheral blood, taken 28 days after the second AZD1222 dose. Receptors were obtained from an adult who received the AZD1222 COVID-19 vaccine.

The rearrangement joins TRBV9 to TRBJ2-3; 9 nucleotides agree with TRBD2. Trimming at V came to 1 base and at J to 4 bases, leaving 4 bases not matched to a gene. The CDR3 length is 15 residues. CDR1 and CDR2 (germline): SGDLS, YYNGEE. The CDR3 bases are TGTGCCAGCAGCGTACGCGCGGGGGGGCCAGATACGCAGTATTTT. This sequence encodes CASSVRAGGPDTQYF.

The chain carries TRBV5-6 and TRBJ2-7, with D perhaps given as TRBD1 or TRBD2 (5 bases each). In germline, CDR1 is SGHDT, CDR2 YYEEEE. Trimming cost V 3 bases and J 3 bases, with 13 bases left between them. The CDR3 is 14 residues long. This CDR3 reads CASSSTGTDYEQYF. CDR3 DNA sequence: TGTGCCAGCAGCTCCACCGGGACGGACTACGAGCAGTACTTC.

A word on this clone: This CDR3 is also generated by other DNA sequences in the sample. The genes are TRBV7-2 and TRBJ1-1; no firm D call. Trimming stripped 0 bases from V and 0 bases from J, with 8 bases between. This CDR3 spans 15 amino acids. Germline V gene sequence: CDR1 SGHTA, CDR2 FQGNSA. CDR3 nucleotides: TGTGCCAGCAGCTTAGCCGGGCCCCTGAACACTGAAGCTTTCTTT. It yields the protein CASSLAGPLNTEAFF.